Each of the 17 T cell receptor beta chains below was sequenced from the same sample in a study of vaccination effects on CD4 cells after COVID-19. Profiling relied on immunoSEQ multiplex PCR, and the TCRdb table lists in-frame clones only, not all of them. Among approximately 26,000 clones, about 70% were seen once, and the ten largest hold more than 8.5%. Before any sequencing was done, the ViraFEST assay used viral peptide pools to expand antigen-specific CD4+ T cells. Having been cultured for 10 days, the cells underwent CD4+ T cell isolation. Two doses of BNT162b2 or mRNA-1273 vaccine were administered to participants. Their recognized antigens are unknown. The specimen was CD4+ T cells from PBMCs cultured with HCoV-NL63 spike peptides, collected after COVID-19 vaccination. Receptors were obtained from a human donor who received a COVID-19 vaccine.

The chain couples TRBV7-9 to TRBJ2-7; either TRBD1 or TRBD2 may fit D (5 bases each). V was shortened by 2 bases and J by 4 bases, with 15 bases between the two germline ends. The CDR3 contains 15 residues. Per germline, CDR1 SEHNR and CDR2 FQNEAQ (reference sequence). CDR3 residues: CASSLPGTKAYEQYF. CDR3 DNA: TGTGCCAGCAGCTTACCCGGGACCAAGGCGTACGAGCAGTACTTC.

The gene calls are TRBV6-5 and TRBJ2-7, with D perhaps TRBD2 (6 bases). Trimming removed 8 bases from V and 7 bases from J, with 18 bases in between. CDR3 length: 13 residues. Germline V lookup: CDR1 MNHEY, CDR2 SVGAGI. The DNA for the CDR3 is TGTGCCAGCCGGCAGGTTGTGCGGGAAGAGCAGTACTTC. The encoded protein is CASRQVVREEQYF.

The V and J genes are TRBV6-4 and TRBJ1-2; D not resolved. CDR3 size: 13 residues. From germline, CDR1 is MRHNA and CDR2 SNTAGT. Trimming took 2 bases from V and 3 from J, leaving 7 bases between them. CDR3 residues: CASSDEGDYGYTF. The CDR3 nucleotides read TGTGCCAGCAGTGACGAGGGCGACTATGGCTACACCTTC.

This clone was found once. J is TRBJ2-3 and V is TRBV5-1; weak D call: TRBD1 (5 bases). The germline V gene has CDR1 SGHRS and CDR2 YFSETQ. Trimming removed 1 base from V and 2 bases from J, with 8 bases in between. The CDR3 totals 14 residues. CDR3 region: CASSLSGITDTQYF. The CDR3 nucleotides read TGCGCCAGCAGCTTGTCAGGGATCACAGATACGCAGTATTTT.

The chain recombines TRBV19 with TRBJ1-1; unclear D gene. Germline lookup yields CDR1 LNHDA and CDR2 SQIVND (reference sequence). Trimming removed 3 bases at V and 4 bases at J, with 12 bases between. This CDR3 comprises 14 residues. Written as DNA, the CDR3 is TGTGCCAGTAGTATTGTGTCAGGAGGCACTGAAGCTTTCTTT. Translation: CASSIVSGGTEAFF.

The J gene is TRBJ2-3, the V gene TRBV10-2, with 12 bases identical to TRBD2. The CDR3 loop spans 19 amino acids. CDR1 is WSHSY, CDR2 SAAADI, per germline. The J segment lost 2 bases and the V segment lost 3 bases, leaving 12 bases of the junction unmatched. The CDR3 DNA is TGCGCCAGCAGTGATTTCGACCCCTGGACTAGCGGGAACACAGATACGCAGTATTTT. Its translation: CASSDFDPWTSGNTDTQYF.

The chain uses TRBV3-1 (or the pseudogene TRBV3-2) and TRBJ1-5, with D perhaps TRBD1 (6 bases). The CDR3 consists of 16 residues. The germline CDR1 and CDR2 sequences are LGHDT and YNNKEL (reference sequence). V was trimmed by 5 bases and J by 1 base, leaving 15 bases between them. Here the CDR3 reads CASSISGGISNQPQHF. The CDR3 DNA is TGTGCCAGCAGCATATCCGGGGGCATCAGCAATCAGCCCCAGCATTTT.

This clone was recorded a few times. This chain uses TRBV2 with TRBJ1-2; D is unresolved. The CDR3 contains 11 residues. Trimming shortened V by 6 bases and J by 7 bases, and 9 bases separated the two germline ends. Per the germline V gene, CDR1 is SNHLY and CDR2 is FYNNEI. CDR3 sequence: CASSRESGYTF. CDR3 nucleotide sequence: TGTGCCAGCAGCCGGGAGTCTGGCTACACCTTC.

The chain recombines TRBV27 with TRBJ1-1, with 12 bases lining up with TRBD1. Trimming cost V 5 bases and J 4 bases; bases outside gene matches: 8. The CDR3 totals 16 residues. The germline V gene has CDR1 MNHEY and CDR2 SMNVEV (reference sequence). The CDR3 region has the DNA TGTGCCAGCAGTCTCGGGACAGGGGGCGTTGGCACTGAAGCTTTCTTT. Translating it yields CASSLGTGGVGTEAFF.

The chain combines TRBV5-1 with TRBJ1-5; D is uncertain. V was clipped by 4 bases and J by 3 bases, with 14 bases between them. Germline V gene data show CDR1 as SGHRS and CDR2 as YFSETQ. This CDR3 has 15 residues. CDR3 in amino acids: CASSPDGDINQPQHF. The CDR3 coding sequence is TGCGCCAGCAGCCCGGACGGAGACATCAATCAGCCCCAGCATTTT.

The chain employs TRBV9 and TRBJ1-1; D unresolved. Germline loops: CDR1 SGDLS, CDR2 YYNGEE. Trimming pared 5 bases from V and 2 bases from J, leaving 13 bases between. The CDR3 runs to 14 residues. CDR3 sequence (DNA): TGTGCCAGCAGGTGGCGAGACGGAAACACTGAAGCTTTCTTT. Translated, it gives CASRWRDGNTEAFF. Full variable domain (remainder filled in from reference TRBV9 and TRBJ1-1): DSGVTQTPKHLITATGQRVTLRCSPRSGDLSVYWYQQSLDQGLQFLIQYYNGEERAKGNILERFSAQQFPDLHSELNLSSLELGDSALYFCASRWRDGNTEAFFGQGTRLTVV.

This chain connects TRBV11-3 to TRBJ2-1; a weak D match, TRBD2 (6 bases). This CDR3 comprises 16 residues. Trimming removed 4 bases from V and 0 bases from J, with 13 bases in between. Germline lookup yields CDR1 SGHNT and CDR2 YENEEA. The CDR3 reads CASSYGGTSSYNEQFF. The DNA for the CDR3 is TGTGCCAGCAGCTATGGCGGGACGAGCTCCTACAATGAGCAGTTCTTC.

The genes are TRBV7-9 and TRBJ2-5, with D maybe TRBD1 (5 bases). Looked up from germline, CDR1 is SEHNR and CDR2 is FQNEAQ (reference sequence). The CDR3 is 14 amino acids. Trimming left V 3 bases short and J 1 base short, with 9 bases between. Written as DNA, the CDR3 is TGTGCCAGCAGCTTCGACAGCGTCCAAGAGACCCAGTACTTC. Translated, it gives CASSFDSVQETQYF.

CDR3 DNA: TGCGCCAGCAGCTTGGAGGGACAGGGCATGAACACTGAAGCTTTCTTT. This gives the protein CASSLEGQGMNTEAFF. This chain connects TRBV5-1 to TRBJ1-1; 9 nucleotides align to TRBD1. The CDR3 runs 16 residues. CDR1 is SGHRS and CDR2 is YFSETQ in the germline V gene. Trimming cost V 0 bases and J 0 bases; bases outside gene matches: 3.

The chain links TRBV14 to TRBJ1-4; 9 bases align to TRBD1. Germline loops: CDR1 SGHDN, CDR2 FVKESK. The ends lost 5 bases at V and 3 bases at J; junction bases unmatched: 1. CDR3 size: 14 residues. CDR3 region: CASSWDRANEKLFF. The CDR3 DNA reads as TGTGCCAGCAGCTGGGACAGGGCTAATGAAAAACTGTTTTTT. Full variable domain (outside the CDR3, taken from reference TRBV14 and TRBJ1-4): EAGVTQFPSHSVIEKGQTVTLRCDPISGHDNLYWYRRVMGKEIKFLLHFVKESKQDESGMPNNRFLAERTGGTYSTLKVQPAELEDSGVYFCASSWDRANEKLFFGSGTQLSVL.

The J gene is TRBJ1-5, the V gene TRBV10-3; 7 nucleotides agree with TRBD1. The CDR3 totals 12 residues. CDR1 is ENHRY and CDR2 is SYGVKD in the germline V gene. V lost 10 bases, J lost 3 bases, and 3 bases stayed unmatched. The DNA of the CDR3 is TGTGCCACGGGACAGTTCAATCAGCCCCAGCATTTT. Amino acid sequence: CATGQFNQPQHF.

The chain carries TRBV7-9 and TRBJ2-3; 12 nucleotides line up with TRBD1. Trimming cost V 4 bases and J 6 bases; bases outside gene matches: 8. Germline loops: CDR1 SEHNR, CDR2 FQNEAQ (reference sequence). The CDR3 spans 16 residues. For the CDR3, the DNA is TGTGCCAGCAGCTCGCGGGACAGGGGGCGCATGGATACGCAGTATTTT. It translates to CASSSRDRGRMDTQYF. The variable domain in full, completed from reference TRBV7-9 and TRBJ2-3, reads DTGVSQNPRHKITKRGQNVTFRCDPISEHNRLYWYRQTLGQGPEFLTYFQNEAQLEKSRLLSDRFSAERPKGSFSTLEIQRTEQGDSAMYLCASSSRDRGRMDTQYFGPGTRLTVL.